Listed below are T cell receptor beta chains from one sample, sequenced in a study of cytomegalovirus exposure and HLA in healthy donors. Produced via immunoSEQ multiplex PCR; TCRdb's table is partial and in-frame only. Of tens of thousands of clones listed, 90% to 95% are singletons. Sequencing used PBMCs. Receptors originate from a woman aged 30 to 39 in good health and CMV-seronegative. Each CDR3 is given with its conserved first and last residue. D genes are given only for firm matches. Expanded clones get a size class; other rows say once, few or many, or leave the size out.

v_call	cdr3_length	d_call	j_call	clone_size	cdr3_nt	cdr3_aa
TRBV7-6	13	-	TRBJ2-3	-	TGTGCCAGCAGCTTGTACTCGACAGATACGCAGTATTTT	CASSLYSTDTQYF
TRBV2	14	TRBD1	TRBJ2-7	-	TGTGCCAGCAGTCTCCCGGGACAGGGCTACGAGCAGTACTTC	CASSLPGQGYEQYF
TRBV19	13	-	TRBJ1-2	-	TGTGCCAGTAGTATAGAAGGGGACTATGGCTACACCTTC	CASSIEGDYGYTF
TRBV6-5	15	-	TRBJ2-1	-	TGTGCCAGCAGTTACTCCCAGGGCTCCTACAATGAGCAGTTCTTC	CASSYSQGSYNEQFF
TRBV4-2	16	TRBD2	TRBJ2-1	-	TGTGCCAGCAGCAGCCGTCTAGCGGACGGGTACAATGAGCAGTTCTTC	CASSSRLADGYNEQFF
TRBV27	17	TRBD1	TRBJ2-3	-	TGTGCCAGCAGTCCCTCCCGACAACAGGGGGCCCCAGATACGCAGTATTTT	CASSPSRQQGAPDTQYF
TRBV27	17	TRBD1	TRBJ2-1	-	TGTGCCAGCAGTTTACGACAGGGGGCCCCCCATTACAATGAGCAGTTCTTC	CASSLRQGAPHYNEQFF
TRBV7-2	13	TRBD1	TRBJ1-2	few	TGTGCCAGCAGCTTGGGACAGAGACATGGCTACACCTTC	CASSLGQRHGYTF
TRBV27	13	-	TRBJ1-1	-	TGTGCCAGCAGTTTGGGGCTTTACACTGAAGCTTTCTTT	CASSLGLYTEAFF
TRBV10-3	16	-	TRBJ2-1	once	TGTGCCATCAGTGATATCGGGGGAAGCTCCTACAATGAGCAGTTCTTC	CAISDIGGSSYNEQFF
TRBV28	13	-	TRBJ1-1	once	TGTGCCAGCAGTTTACGGGGAGACACTGAAGCTTTCTTT	CASSLRGDTEAFF
TRBV2	14	-	TRBJ2-7	-	TGTGCCAGCAGTGAAATCACAGGTCAGAACGAGCAGTACTTC	CASSEITGQNEQYF
TRBV13	16	TRBD1	TRBJ1-5	-	TGTGCCAGCAGCCCGGGTCCGGGACAGGGCAATCAGCCCCAGCATTTT	CASSPGPGQGNQPQHF
TRBV7-9	14	TRBD1	TRBJ1-2	few	TGTGCCAGCAGCCCCATGACAGGGATCGATGGCTACACCTTC	CASSPMTGIDGYTF
TRBV6-5	12	-	TRBJ2-3	-	TGTGCCAGCAGGAGGGAAGCAGATACGCAGTATTTT	CASRREADTQYF
TRBV28	15	-	TRBJ1-2	-	TGTGCCAGCCGCCAACAGGGATCTTCTAACTATGGCTACACCTTC	CASRQQGSSNYGYTF
TRBV4-2	15	-	TRBJ2-1	-	TGTGCCAGCAGCCCCTTCCTAGATGGCTACAATGAGCAGTTCTTC	CASSPFLDGYNEQFF
TRBV30	13	TRBD1	TRBJ2-7	-	TGTGCCTGGAATCCGACAGGGTACGACGAGCAGTACTTC	CAWNPTGYDEQYF
TRBV6-1	14	-	TRBJ2-5	once	TGTGCCAGCAGCGATTTACAGGGACGGGAGACCCAGTACTTC	CASSDLQGRETQYF
TRBV2	12	-	TRBJ2-1	-	TGTGCCAGCGAGGGACTTGGCATTGAGCAGTTCTTC	CASEGLGIEQFF
TRBV10-3	14	-	TRBJ2-3	-	TGTGCCATCAGTGAGCGGGAGAACCCAGATACGCAGTATTTT	CAISERENPDTQYF
TRBV29-1	13	-	TRBJ1-1	-	TGCAGCGTCACCGACAACCTGAACACTGAAGCTTTCTTT	CSVTDNLNTEAFF
TRBV29-1	12	TRBD1	TRBJ2-2	-	TGCAGCGTAGACAGGGGGACCGGGGAGCTGTTTTTT	CSVDRGTGELFF
TRBV2	14	TRBD1	TRBJ1-2	few	TGTGCCAGCAGTCCCGGGACAGGGGTTTATGGCTACACCTTC	CASSPGTGVYGYTF
TRBV19	15	TRBD2	TRBJ2-1	-	TGTGCCAGTTCCGTGCCGGGACTAGCGGGGAATGAGCAGTTCTTC	CASSVPGLAGNEQFF
TRBV6-1	13	TRBD2	TRBJ2-7	-	TGTGCCAGCAGTAGCGGGAGGAGGTTAGAGCAGTACTTC	CASSSGRRLEQYF
TRBV27	14	TRBD2	TRBJ2-7	-	TGTGCCAGCAGTTTTACGCGGGAGTGGGGCGAGCAGTACTTC	CASSFTREWGEQYF
TRBV15	15	-	TRBJ2-1	-	TGTGCCAGCAGAGGAGCGGGCAGCTCCTACAATGAGCAGTTCTTC	CASRGAGSSYNEQFF
TRBV7-9	17	-	TRBJ2-1	-	TGTGCCAGCAGCTTAGTAGTGGGAGGACCATCCTACAATGAGCAGTTCTTC	CASSLVVGGPSYNEQFF
TRBV28	19	TRBD1	TRBJ2-6	-	TGTGCCAGCAGTTTCCTGCTCCGGGACAGGGTGGCTGGGGCCAACGTCCTGACTTTC	CASSFLLRDRVAGANVLTF
TRBV9	16	-	TRBJ2-7	-	TGTGCCAGCAGCGTAGGTCCGAGTGAGGTTAACTACGAGCAGTACTTC	CASSVGPSEVNYEQYF
TRBV7-9	16	TRBD2	TRBJ2-1	few	TGTGCCAGCAGCTACCAAGGAACTAGCGGGAGCGGTGAGCAGTTCTTC	CASSYQGTSGSGEQFF
TRBV7-2	14	-	TRBJ2-2	-	TGTGCCAGCACCAGGGGTATAGGGAACGGGGAGCTGTTTTTT	CASTRGIGNGELFF
TRBV30	15	TRBD1	TRBJ2-2	-	TGTGCCTGGAAGGGTGGGACAGGGGGCATCGGGGAGCTGTTTTTT	CAWKGGTGGIGELFF
TRBV18	17	TRBD2	TRBJ2-6	once	TGTGCCAGCTCACCGCTAGCGGGAGGGCCCGGGGCCAACGTCCTGACTTTC	CASSPLAGGPGANVLTF
TRBV5-6	12	-	TRBJ1-1	-	TGTGCCAGCAGTCCGCGGGGGTTGCCGGCTTTCTTT	CASSPRGLPAFF
TRBV19	12	-	TRBJ2-1	-	TGTGCCAGTAGTATCAGGGTGGAGGAGCAGTTCTTC	CASSIRVEEQFF
TRBV4-1	15	TRBD2	TRBJ2-3	-	TGCGCCAGCGGTAAGGGACTAGCGGGCAGAGATACGCAGTATTTT	CASGKGLAGRDTQYF
TRBV29-1	13	TRBD1	TRBJ1-1	-	TGCAGCGGGTCCCCACAGGGGATCTTTGAAGCTTTCTTT	CSGSPQGIFEAFF
TRBV19	15	-	TRBJ1-5	-	TGTGCCAGTAGTCGATACAGGGATAGCAATCAGCCCCAGCATTTT	CASSRYRDSNQPQHF
TRBV18	14	-	TRBJ1-1	-	TGTGCCAGCTCACAGAGTGAGTTGAACACTGAAGCTTTCTTT	CASSQSELNTEAFF